This record covers a single TCR beta chain. Only a few counts were recorded for this clonotype. The target of this receptor is not known. Base qualities are not at hand, and no much larger clone is one base apart. Libraries were made using PCR. DNA from cultured CD4+ T cells underwent TCR sequencing with the Oncomine TCR Beta short-read assay at the Johns Hopkins FTIC core. Genomic DNA was extracted from the cultured CD4+ T cells with the QIAamp micro DNA kit. Oncomine TCR Beta libraries from cultured CD4+ T cells were pooled with unique dual indexes and sequenced on an Illumina iSeq 100. As for how the authors treated the data: Non-productive sequences were filtered out, and CDR3s that did not start with C, did not end with F or W, or were shorter than 7 amino acids were discarded. Antigen-specific clonotypes were identified with the MANAFEST web application by comparing peptide-stimulated wells with reference and other culture wells. To be called positive, a clone needed an FDR below 0.05, an odds ratio above 5, and a productive frequency above 0.1% in at least two of three replicate wells. A clonotype was classed as cross-reactive if the clonotype showed significant expansion both in SARS-CoV-2 spike wells and in at least one common cold coronavirus spike condition. Similarity between CDR3 sequences was evaluated in R version 3.6.1 using Levenshtein distances (stringdist) and unrooted phylogenetic trees (ape). Through fastp at Q25 and MiXCR, TCRdb rebuilt clones from the public reads, retaining in-frame beta chains. Each record represents a unique CDR3 protein, reported with the most common genes and DNA among its rows. The V and J calls were not made by the authors but by TCRdb's processing. For this sample the table gives more than 15,000 distinct CDR3 sequences, of which about 39% were detected only once. The ten largest clones represent 6.3% of the sample.

This entry comes from a study of vaccination and CD4 T cells after COVID-19 (dated by TCRdb to the early 2020s). Notes on the research overall: Every convalescent patient had a positive nasal swab PCR test for SARS-CoV-2, with mild disease in eight to ten patients and severe disease in one. The convalescent cohort comprised six males and four females, including two Hispanic individuals, seven Caucasians, two Asians and one multiracial person. The time from the second vaccine dose to post-vaccine blood sampling had a median of 72 days and ranged from about 12 to 241 days. In fewer than 12 COVID-19 convalescent patients and a few infection-naive healthy vaccine recipients, researchers compared the spike-specific CD4+ TCR repertoire from before mRNA vaccination with the repertoire from after. Control cultures received a CEFX viral epitope pool as the positive control, an HIV-1 Nef peptide pool as the negative control, or no peptide. Post-COVID blood samples were collected from convalescent patients a median of around 96 days after diagnosis, with a range of roughly 30 to 161 days. Participants got two doses of the Pfizer-BioNTech BNT162b2 vaccine (n=8) or two doses of the Moderna mRNA-1273 vaccine (n=2). Overlapping spike peptide pools from SARS-CoV-2 and from the common cold coronaviruses HCoV-NL63, HCoV-OC43 and HCoV-229E were used as culture stimuli.

Based on the germline V gene, the CDR1 and CDR2 sequences are SGHRS and YFSETQ. V is cut back by 0 bases and J by 3 bases, with 1 base in the junction unmatched. The CDR3, cysteine through phenylalanine, is 14 amino acids long. Of the read, only the CDR3 DNA is kept; its 42 bases are in frame from base 1. This sample's treatment or condition label indicates: roughly ten-day PBMC culture with coronavirus spike peptide pools or control peptides (ViraFEST assay). The ViraFEST assay, used in the study, expanded antigen-specific T cells with peptide pools and then identified the expanded clonotypes through TCR sequencing. The positive SARS-CoV-2 PCR tests of the convalescent patients were dated from March to December 2020, before the Alpha, Beta and Delta variants emerged in the United States. PBMCs were cultured at around 2.2 million per well in IMDM supplemented with roughly 5% human AB serum and about 9.5 IU/ml IL-2, with approximately 9.5 ug/ml peptide pools added. On days 3 and 7, half of the culture medium was replaced with fresh IL-2-containing medium. After around 10 days of culture, CD4+ T cells were isolated by negative selection using the EasySep CD4+ T cell isolation kit. Ficoll-Paque Plus gradient centrifugation was used to isolate PBMCs from whole blood, and the isolated PBMCs were then either used fresh or cryopreserved at -140C. Culture conditions were generally each tested in triplicate wells.

Study-wide conclusions, independent of this receptor: Nearly all vaccine-specific clones in convalescent patients (304 of 307) were mono-reactive for SARS-CoV-2 spike rather than cross-reactive with common cold coronaviruses. The number of convalescent patients in the study was relatively small, and the study did not examine early timepoints following natural infection. Although the median number of SARS-CoV-2-reactive clonotypes went up from around 20 after infection to approximately 40 after vaccination, the increase was not significant. Among convalescent patients, a median about 86% of the SARS-CoV-2-reactive clones seen after vaccination appeared only after vaccination, which suggests priming specific to the vaccine.

The specimen was CD4+ T cells from blood, cultured in vitro, collected before SARS-CoV-2 vaccination. This TCR was sampled from a human donor who had recovered from COVID-19. The sequence links TRBV5-1 to TRBJ1-1, and TRBD1 aligns with 8 junction nucleotides. The DNA reads as follows: TGCGCCAGCAGCTTGGGGACAGGGTACACTGAAGCTTTCTTT. It codes for CASSLGTGYTEAFF.